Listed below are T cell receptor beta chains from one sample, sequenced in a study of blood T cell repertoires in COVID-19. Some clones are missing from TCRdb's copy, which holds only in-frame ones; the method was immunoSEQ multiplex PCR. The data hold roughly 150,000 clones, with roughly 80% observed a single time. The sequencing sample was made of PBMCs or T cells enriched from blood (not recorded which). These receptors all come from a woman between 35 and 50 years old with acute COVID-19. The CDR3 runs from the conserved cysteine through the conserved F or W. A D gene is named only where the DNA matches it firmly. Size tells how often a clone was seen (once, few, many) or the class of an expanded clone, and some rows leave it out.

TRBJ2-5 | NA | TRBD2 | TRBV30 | CAWSILAGETQYF | TGTGCCTGGAGTATACTAGCGGGAGAGACCCAGTACTTC
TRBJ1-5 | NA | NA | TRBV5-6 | CASSAQGSNQPQHF | TGTGCCAGCAGCGCACAGGGTAGCAATCAGCCCCAGCATTTT
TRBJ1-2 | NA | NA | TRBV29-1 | CSTGRFAGAQDGYTF | TGCAGCACCGGCCGCTTTGCGGGGGCTCAAGATGGCTACACCTTC
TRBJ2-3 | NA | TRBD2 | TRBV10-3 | CAISEMGLAGPDTQYF | TGTGCCATCAGTGAGATGGGGCTAGCGGGACCAGATACGCAGTATTTT
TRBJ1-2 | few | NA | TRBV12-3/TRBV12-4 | CASSLGIYGYTF | TGTGCCAGCAGTTTAGGTATCTATGGCTACACCTTC
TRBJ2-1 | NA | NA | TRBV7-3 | CASSLTGRNEQFF | TGTGCCAGCAGCCTCACAGGGCGGAATGAGCAGTTCTTC
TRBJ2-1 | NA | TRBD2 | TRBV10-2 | CASSQGLAGVNEQFF | TGCGCCAGCAGTCAGGGACTAGCGGGAGTGAATGAGCAGTTCTTC
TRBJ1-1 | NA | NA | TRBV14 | CASSLLNTEAFF | TGTGCCAGCAGCCTACTAAACACTGAAGCTTTCTTT
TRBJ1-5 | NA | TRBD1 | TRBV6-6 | CASSRDRAGDQPQHF | TGTGCCAGCAGCCGGGACAGGGCGGGGGATCAGCCCCAGCATTTT
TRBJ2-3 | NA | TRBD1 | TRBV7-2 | CASSLNRGSTDTQYF | TGTGCCAGCAGCTTAAACAGGGGGAGCACAGATACGCAGTATTTT
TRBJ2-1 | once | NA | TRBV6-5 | CASSFRDSSYNEQFF | TGTGCCAGCAGTTTCCGGGACTCCTCCTACAATGAGCAGTTCTTC
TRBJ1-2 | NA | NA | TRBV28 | CASSFGSRAGNYGYTF | TGTGCCAGCAGTTTCGGTTCCAGGGCTGGGAACTATGGCTACACCTTC
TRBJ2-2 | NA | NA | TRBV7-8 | CASSLGAGSPAPAGELFF | TGTGCCAGCAGCTTAGGAGCCGGGTCCCCCGCCCCCGCCGGGGAGCTGTTTTTT
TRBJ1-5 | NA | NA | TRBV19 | CASSRLPPSNQPQHF | TGTGCCAGTAGTAGACTGCCACCCAGCAATCAGCCCCAGCATTTT
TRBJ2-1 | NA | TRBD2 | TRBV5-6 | CASSPSGRAREQFF | TGTGCCAGCAGCCCGAGCGGGAGAGCACGCGAGCAGTTCTTC
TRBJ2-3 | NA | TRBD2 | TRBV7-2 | CASSLVAGRDTQYF | TGTGCCAGCAGCTTAGTAGCGGGACGGGACACGCAGTATTTT
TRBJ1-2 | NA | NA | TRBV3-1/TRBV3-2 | CASSQNRPGGYTF | TGTGCCAGCAGCCAGAACAGGCCAGGGGGCTACACCTTC
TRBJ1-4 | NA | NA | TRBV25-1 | CASSDTGTYEKLFF | TGTGCCAGCAGTGACACAGGGACCTATGAAAAACTGTTTTTT
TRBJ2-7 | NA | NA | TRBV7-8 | CASSRTVSYEQYF | TGTGCCAGCAGCCGGACAGTTTCCTACGAGCAGTACTTC
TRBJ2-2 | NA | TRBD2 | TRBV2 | CASSVVTSIGELFF | TGTGCCAGCAGTGTGGTGACTAGCATCGGGGAGCTGTTTTTT
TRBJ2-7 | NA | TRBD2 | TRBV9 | CASSVTGTSGSSSYEQYF | TGTGCCAGCAGCGTGACCGGGACTAGCGGATCGAGCTCCTACGAGCAGTACTTC
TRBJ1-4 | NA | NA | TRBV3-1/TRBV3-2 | CASSQVPGQGIGKLFF | TGTGCCAGCAGCCAAGTTCCTGGGCAGGGTATAGGAAAACTGTTTTTT
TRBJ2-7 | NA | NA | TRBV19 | CASNGRSSYEQYF | TGTGCCAGTAATGGGAGGAGCTCCTACGAGCAGTACTTC
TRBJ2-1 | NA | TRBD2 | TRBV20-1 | CSASGPPEELAVYNEQFF | TGCAGTGCTAGTGGACCCCCGGAAGAGCTAGCGGTCTACAATGAGCAGTTCTTC
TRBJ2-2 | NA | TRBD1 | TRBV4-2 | CASSLTGANTGELFF | TGTGCCAGCAGCCTTACAGGGGCTAACACCGGGGAGCTGTTTTTT
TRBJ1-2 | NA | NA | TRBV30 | CAWSGTIYTF | TGTGCCTGGAGTGGGACTATCTACACCTTC
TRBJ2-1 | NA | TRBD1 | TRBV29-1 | CSALRDRYNEQFF | TGCAGCGCGCTCAGGGACAGATACAATGAGCAGTTCTTC